This TCR beta chain was sequenced for a study of T cell repertoires in cytomegalovirus infection. Study in general: Public TCR beta signatures were indicative of both CMV infection and a matching HLA type. Study-wide findings and caveats: Public TCR beta family frequency separated CMV-and-HLA carriers, including in an independent cohort.

There are many counts of this clonotype. What it recognizes is unknown. One entry per CDR3 protein, called by TCRdb with MiXCR from the reads. The sample lists 100,000 to 150,000 distinct CDR3 sequences; roughly 9% were seen once. CDR3 size: 15 residues. CDR1 is DFQATT and CDR2 is SNEGSKA in the germline V gene (reference sequence). The V and J ends lost 0 bases and 5 bases respectively, with 16 bases between them. The receptor comes from a human donor in good health (CMV status not recorded). Some clones in this sample may be carry-over from other donors' samples. The source material was PBMCs. The chain couples TRBV20-1 to TRBJ2-5, with D unclear. CDR3 loop: CSARDMGLVVETQYF. The DNA for the CDR3 is TGCAGTGCTAGAGATATGGGGTTGGTAGTGGAGACCCAGTACTTC.